This TCR beta chain was documented in a study of multiple sclerosis patients with progressive multifocal leukoencephalopathy. Indicated time point: approximately twelve months of natalizumab therapy. Per germline, CDR1 SEHNR and CDR2 FQNEAQ (reference sequence). The V end lost 5 bases, the J end lost 3 bases, and 13 bases lay between the germline ends. The CDR3 loop spans 14 amino acids. Repertoires were generated with immunoSEQ multiplex PCR, while TCRdb's copy carries only in-frame clones and drops some. This table holds about 25,000 clones, about 91% found once. This sample comprised PBMCs, obtained from a patient treated with natalizumab. The receptor comes from a man younger than 40 with multiple sclerosis. The rearrangement uses TRBV7-9 and TRBJ1-2, with unresolved D. The CDR3 here is CASSDTRFHYGYTF. CDR3 coding DNA: TGTGCCAGCAGCGACACACGATTCCACTATGGCTACACCTTC.